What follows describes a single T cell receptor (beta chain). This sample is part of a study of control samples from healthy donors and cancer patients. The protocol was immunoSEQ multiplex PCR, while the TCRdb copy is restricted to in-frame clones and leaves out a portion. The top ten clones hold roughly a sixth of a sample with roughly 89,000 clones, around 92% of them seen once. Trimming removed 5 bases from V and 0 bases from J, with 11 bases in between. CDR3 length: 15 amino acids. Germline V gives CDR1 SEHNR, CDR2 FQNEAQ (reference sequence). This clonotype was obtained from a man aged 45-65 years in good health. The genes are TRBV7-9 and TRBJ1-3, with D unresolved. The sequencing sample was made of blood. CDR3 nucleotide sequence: TGTGCCAGCAGCCTATTGGAGGGCTCTGGAAACACCATATATTTT. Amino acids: CASSLLEGSGNTIYF.